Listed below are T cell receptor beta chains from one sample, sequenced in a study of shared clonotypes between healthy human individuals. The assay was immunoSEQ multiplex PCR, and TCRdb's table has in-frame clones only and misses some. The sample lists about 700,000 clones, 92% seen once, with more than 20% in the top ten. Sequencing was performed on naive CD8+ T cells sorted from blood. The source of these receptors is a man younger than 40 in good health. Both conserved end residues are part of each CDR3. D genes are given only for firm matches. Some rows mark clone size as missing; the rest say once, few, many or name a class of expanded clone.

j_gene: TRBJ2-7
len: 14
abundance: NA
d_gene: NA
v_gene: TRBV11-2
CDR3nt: TGTGCCAGCAGCTTTGGGGTTCAGACCTACGAGCAGTACTTC
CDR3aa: CASSFGVQTYEQYF

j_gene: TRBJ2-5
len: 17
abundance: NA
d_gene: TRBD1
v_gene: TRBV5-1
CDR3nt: TGCGCCAGCAGCTTGGAATCGGCAGGGGGTGGCCAAGAGACCCAGTACTTC
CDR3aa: CASSLESAGGGQETQYF

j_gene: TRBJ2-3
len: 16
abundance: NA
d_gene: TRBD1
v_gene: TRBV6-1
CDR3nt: TGTGCCAGCAGTGAACCGGGACAGCCTGACACAGATACGCAGTATTTT
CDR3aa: CASSEPGQPDTDTQYF

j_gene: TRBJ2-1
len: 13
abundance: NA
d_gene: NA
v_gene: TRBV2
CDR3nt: TGTGCCAGCAGTTGGAGCCCACGCAATGAGCAGTTCTTC
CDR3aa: CASSWSPRNEQFF

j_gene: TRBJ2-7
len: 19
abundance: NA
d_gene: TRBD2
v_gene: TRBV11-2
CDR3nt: TGTGCCAGCAGCTTAGATAGTCGCCTAGCGGGGCTTTTGGCCGCCGAGCAGTACTTC
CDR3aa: CASSLDSRLAGLLAAEQYF

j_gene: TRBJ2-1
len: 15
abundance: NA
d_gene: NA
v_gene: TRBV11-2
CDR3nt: TGTGCCAGCAGCTTAGGTCGGGCCGGGTACAATGAGCAGTTCTTC
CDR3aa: CASSLGRAGYNEQFF

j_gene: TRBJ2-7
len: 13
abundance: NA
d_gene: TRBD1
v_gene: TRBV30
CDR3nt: TGTGCCTGGAGGGACAGGGGGCCCTACGAGCAGTACTTC
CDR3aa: CAWRDRGPYEQYF

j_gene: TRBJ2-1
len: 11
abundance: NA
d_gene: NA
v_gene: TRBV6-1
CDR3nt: TGTGCCAGCCGGTTTGGGACGGACCAGTTCTTC
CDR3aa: CASRFGTDQFF

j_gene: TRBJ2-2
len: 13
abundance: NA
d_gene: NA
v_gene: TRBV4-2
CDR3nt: TGTGCCAGCAGCCAAGACCTTGGGGGGGAGCTGTTTTTT
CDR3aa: CASSQDLGGELFF

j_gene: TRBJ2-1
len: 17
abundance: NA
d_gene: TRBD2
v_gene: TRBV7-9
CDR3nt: TGTGCCAGCAGCTTAGCGGCCGGGACTACCCAGAGGGATGAGCAGTTCTTC
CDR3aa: CASSLAAGTTQRDEQFF

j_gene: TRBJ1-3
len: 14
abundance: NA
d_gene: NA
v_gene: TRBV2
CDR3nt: TGTGCCAGCAGTGAAAGAGACTCTGGAAACACCATATATTTT
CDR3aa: CASSERDSGNTIYF

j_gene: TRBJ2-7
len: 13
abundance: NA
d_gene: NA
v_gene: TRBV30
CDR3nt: TGTGCCTGGAGTTCCGGTCTGGGCTACGAGCAGTACTTC
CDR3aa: CAWSSGLGYEQYF

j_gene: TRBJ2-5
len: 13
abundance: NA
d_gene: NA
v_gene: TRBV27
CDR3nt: TGTGCCAGCAGTTCAATTCTCCAAGAGACCCAGTACTTC
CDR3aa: CASSSILQETQYF

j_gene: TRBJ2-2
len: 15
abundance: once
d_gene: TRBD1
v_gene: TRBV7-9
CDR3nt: TGTGCCAGCCGCGACAGGGTTGGGAACACCGGGGAGCTGTTTTTT
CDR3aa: CASRDRVGNTGELFF

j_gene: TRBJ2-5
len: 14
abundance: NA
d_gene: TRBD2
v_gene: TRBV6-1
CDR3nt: TGTGCCAGCAGTGATTTCGGGACTAGTGAGACCCAGTACTTC
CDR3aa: CASSDFGTSETQYF

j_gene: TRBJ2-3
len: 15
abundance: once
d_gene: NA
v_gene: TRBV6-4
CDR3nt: TGTGCCAGCAGCGCCTTGGGGACTCACACAGATACGCAGTATTTT
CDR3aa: CASSALGTHTDTQYF

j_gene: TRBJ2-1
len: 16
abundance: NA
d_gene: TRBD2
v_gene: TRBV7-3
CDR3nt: TGTGCCAGCAGCTCCACTAGCGGGAGCACCTACAATGAGCAGTTCTTC
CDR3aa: CASSSTSGSTYNEQFF

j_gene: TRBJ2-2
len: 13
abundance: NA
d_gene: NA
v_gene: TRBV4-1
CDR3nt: TGCGCCAGCAGCCCCCAGGGTATGAGGGAGCTGTTTTTT
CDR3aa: CASSPQGMRELFF

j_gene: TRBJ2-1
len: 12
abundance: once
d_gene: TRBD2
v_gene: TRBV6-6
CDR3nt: TGTGCCAGCAGTCCCGGGACTAGTGAGCAGTTCTTC
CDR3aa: CASSPGTSEQFF

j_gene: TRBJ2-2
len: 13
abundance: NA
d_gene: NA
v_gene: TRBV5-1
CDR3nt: TGCGCCAGCAGCGACTTGGGCACCGGGGAGCTGTTTTTT
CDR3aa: CASSDLGTGELFF

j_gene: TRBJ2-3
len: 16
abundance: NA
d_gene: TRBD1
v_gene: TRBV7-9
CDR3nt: TGTGCCAGCAGCCCCCGGACAGGGGATGCGGCAGATACGCAGTATTTT
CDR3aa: CASSPRTGDAADTQYF

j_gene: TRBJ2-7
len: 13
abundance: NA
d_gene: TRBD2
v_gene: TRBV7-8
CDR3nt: TGTGCCAGCAGCCCCCGGACTAGCCACGAGCAGTACTTC
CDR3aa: CASSPRTSHEQYF

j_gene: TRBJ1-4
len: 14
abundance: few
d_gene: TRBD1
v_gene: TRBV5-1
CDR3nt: TGCGCCAGCAGCTTGGAACTCAGGGGGGAAAAACTGTTTTTT
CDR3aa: CASSLELRGEKLFF

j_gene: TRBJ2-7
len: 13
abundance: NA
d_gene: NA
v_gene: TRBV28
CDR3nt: TGTGCCAGCGCCCAAATCCGGACCTACGAGCAGTACTTC
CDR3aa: CASAQIRTYEQYF

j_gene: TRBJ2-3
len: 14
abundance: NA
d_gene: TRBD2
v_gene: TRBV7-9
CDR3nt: TGTGCCCATGAAGCGGGAGGAGTTCTGGGTACGCAGTATTTT
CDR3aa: CAHEAGGVLGTQYF

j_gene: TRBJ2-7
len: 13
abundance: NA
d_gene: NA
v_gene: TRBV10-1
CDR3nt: TGCGCCAGCAGTGAGTACAGGGAAAACGAGCAGTACTTC
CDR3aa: CASSEYRENEQYF

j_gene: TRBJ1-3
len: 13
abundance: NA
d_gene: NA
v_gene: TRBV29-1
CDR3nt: TGCAGCGTTGAAATTGGTAGCGGAAACACCATATATTTT
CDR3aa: CSVEIGSGNTIYF